This TCR beta chain appears in the sequencing data of a study of early T cells in non-severe SARS-CoV-2 infection. This CDR3 is 16 amino acids long. V was pared by 4 bases and J by 7 bases, with 9 bases of the junction left unmatched. Per the germline V gene, CDR1 is SEHNR and CDR2 is FQNEAQ (reference sequence). In this sample, this clonotype turned up a few times. TCRdb re-called the 5' RACE reads through MiXCR, storing one row per CDR3 protein. The sample carries about 60,000 distinct CDR3 sequences, over 20% recorded once. Sequences were derived from whole blood, sampled at baseline. The sequence was collected from an adult who was a healthcare worker with PCR-confirmed SARS-CoV-2 infection or an uninfected control (not recorded which). The V and J genes are TRBV7-9 and TRBJ1-4, with 10 bases fitting TRBD1. The CDR3 bases are TGTGCCAGCAGCTCGAGACAGGGGGCGCTTAGTGAAAAACTGTTTTTT. It is translated as CASSSRQGALSEKLFF.